This T cell receptor beta chain derives from a study of CD8+CD57+ T cells in acquired aplastic anemia. The study profiled TCR beta VDJ and CDR3 using genomic DNA as template. TCRdb itself ran the reads through MiXCR, one entry per CDR3 protein. The top ten hold about 0.8% of the sample, which has 450,000 to 550,000 distinct CDR3 sequences, approximately 32% seen once. Of note for this clonotype: The antigen is unknown.

Study results and caveats: Patients and controls shared approximately 28 CD8+ CDR3 sequences.

The CDR3 is 15 residues long. The V and J ends lost 1 base and 1 base respectively, with 10 bases between them. Germline V CDR1 and CDR2: SGHDN, FVKESK. Before being chosen for sequencing, patients had shown CD8+CD57+ cell expansion by flow cytometry. Patients were therapy-naive when their blood was sampled. The origin of this receptor is a human donor with aplastic anemia. Sequenced sample: sorted CD4+, CD8+, or CD8+CD57+ T cells (not recorded which) from PBMCs. The chain combines TRBV14 with TRBJ1-1, with D possibly being TRBD1 (5 bases). The DNA of the CDR3 is TGTGCCAGCAGCCAAGGACAGACACCGAACACTGAAGCTTTCTTT. As protein: CASSQGQTPNTEAFF.